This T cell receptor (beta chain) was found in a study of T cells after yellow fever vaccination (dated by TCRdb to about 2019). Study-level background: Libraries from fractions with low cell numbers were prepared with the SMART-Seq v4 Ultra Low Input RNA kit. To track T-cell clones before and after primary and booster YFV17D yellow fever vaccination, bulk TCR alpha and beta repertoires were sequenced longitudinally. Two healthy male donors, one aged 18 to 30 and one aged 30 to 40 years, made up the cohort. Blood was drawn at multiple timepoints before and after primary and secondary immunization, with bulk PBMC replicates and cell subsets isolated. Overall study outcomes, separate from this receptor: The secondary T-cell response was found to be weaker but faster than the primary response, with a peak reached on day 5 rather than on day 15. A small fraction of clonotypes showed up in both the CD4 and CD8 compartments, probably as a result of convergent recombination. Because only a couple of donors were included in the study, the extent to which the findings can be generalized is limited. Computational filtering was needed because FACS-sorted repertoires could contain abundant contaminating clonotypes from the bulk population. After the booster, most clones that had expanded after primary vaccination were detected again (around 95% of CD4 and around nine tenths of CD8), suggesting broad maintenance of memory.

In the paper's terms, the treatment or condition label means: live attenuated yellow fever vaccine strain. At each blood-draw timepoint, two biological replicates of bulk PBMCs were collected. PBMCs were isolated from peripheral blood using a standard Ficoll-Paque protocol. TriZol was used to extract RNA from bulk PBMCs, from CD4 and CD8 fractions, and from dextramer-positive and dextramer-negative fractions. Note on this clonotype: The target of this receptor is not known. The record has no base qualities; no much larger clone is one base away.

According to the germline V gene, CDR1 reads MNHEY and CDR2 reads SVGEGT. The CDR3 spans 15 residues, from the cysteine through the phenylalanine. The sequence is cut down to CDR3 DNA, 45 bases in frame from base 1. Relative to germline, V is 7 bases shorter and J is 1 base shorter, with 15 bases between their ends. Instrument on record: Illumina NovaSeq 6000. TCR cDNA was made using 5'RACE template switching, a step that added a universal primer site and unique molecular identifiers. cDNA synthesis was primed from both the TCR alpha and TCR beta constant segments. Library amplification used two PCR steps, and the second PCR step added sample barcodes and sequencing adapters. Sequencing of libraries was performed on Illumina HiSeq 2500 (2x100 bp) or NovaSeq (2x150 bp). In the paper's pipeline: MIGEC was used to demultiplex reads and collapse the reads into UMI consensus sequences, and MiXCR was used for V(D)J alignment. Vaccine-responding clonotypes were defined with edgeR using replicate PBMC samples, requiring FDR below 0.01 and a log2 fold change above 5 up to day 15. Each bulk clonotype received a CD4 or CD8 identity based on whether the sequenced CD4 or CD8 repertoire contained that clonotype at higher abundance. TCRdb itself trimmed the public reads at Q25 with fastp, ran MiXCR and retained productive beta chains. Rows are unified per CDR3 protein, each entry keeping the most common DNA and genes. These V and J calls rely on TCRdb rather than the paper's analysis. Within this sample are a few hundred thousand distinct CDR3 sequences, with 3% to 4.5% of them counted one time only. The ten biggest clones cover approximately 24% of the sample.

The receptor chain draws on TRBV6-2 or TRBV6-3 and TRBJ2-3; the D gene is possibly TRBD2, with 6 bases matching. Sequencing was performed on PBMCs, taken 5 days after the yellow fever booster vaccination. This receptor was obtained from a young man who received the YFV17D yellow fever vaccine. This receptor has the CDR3 CASKRRASGTDTQYF. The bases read TGTGCCAGCAAAAGGAGGGCTAGCGGCACAGATACGCAGTATTTT.